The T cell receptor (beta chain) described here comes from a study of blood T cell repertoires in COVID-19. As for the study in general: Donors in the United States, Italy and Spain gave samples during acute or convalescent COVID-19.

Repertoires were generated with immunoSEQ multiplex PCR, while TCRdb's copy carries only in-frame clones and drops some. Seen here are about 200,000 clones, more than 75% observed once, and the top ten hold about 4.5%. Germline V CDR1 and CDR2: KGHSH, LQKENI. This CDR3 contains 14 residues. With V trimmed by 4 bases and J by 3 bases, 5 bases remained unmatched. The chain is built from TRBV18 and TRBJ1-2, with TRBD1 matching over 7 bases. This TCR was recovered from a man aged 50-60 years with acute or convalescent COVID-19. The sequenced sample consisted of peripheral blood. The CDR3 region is CASSHDREYYGYTF. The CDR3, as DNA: TGTGCCAGCTCACATGACAGGGAGTACTATGGCTACACCTTC. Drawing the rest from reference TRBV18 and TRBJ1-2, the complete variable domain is NAGVMQNPRHLVRRRGQEARLRCSPMKGHSHVYWYRQLPEEGLKFMVYLQKENIIDESGMPKERFSAEFPKEGPSILRIQQVVRGDSAAYFCASSHDREYYGYTFGSGTRLTVV.